These 25 T cell receptor beta chains were sequenced from one sample in a study of T-cell memory formation after mild COVID-19. From the 5' RACE reads, TCRdb called clonotypes with MiXCR, one entry per CDR3 protein. This table has about 190,000 distinct CDR3 sequences, about 16% appearing once. Material: PBMCs or a T cell subset sorted from them (not recorded which). These TCRs come from an adult woman who had mild COVID-19 (a few samples of this study predate the infection). Cell type and time point are not known.

In its sample, this clonotype was seen a few times. The chain links TRBV12-3 or TRBV12-4 to TRBJ2-3; TRBD2 is a possible D gene (6 bases). The CDR3 runs to 12 residues. V lost 6 bases and J lost 10, with 14 bases in between. The CDR3 DNA follows: TGTGCCAGCAGCCTAGGGGCGGGACCGCAGTATTTT. Translating it yields CASSLGAGPQYF.

This clonotype has more than one count but fewer than ten. This rearrangement joins TRBV7-2 to TRBJ2-3; TRBD2 is a possible D gene (5 bases). Trimming took 2 bases from V and 4 from J, leaving 13 bases between them. This CDR3 has 15 residues. Germline values: CDR1 SGHTA, CDR2 FQGNSA. For the CDR3, the DNA is TGTGCCAGCAGCTTAACGGTTTCCGGGGCAGATACGCAGTATTTT. It yields the protein CASSLTVSGADTQYF.

CDR3 sequence reads: CASSSPTTGDGEKLFF. CDR3 DNA sequence: TGTGCCAGCAGCTCCCCAACGACAGGGGATGGAGAAAAACTGTTTTTT. The chain carries TRBV11-2 and TRBJ1-4, with TRBD1 identical over 8 bases. Trimming at V came to 4 bases and at J to 8 bases, leaving 12 bases not matched to a gene. This CDR3 has 16 amino acids. Germline CDR1 SGHAT, CDR2 FQNNGV.

The V and J genes are TRBV10-3 and TRBJ2-7; D remains ambiguous. The CDR3 contains 13 residues. Germline V gene sequence: CDR1 ENHRY, CDR2 SYGVKD. V was cut by 2 bases and J by 5 bases, with 10 bases left in between. Here the CDR3 reads CAISEAVGHEQYF. For the CDR3, the DNA is TGTGCCATCAGTGAGGCGGTAGGGCACGAGCAGTACTTC.

The chain combines TRBV5-1 with TRBJ2-5; D might be TRBD2 (6 bases). The germline CDR1 and CDR2 sequences are SGHRS and YFSETQ. The CDR3 has 15 residues. V was pared by 0 bases and J by 5 bases, with 14 bases between. CDR3 nucleotide sequence: TGCGCCAGCAGCTTGGCCCCGGGAGCCGCGGAGACCCAGTACTTC. As protein: CASSLAPGAAETQYF.

This clonotype showed up just a few times. The V and J genes are TRBV19 and TRBJ1-1; D is uncertain. CDR1 is LNHDA, CDR2 SQIVND, per germline (reference sequence). This CDR3 spans 14 amino acids. Deletions cut 3 bases from V and 4 bases from J, with 12 bases between. CDR3 bases: TGTGCCAGTAGTATGACACGGGATCGCACTGAAGCTTTCTTT. This sequence encodes CASSMTRDRTEAFF.

The chain is built from TRBV20-1 and TRBJ1-1; D call uncertain. The V gene's germline CDR1 is DFQATT and CDR2 SNEGSKA (reference sequence). With 3 bases removed from V and 3 bases from J, the gap between germline ends came to 14 bases. The CDR3 is 14 residues long. In DNA form, the CDR3 reads TGCAGTGCTAGGTTGGCGGGGAGGTACACTGAAGCTTTCTTT. Translating it yields CSARLAGRYTEAFF.

This chain connects TRBV5-6 to TRBJ1-2, with 7 bases lining up with TRBD1. This CDR3 is built from 15 residues. From germline, CDR1 is SGHDT and CDR2 YYEEEE. V trimming: 4 bases; J trimming: 4 bases; junction bases outside the gene matches: 10. CDR3 sequence: CASSVATGVGYGYTF. Written as DNA, the CDR3 is TGTGCCAGCAGCGTCGCAACAGGGGTTGGCTATGGCTACACCTTC.

The V gene is TRBV5-6, the J gene TRBJ2-5; possible D gene TRBD1, 6 bases. Germline CDR1 SGHDT, CDR2 YYEEEE. Trimming took 5 bases from V and 2 from J, leaving 13 bases between them. The CDR3 runs 14 residues. CDR3 sequence (DNA): TGTGCCAGCAGTGGACAGAACTCTCAAGAGACCCAGTACTTC. It codes for CASSGQNSQETQYF.

V is TRBV6-6 and J is TRBJ2-2; 10 bases map to TRBD1. Germline loops: CDR1 MNHNY, CDR2 SVGAGI (reference sequence). CDR3 length: 17 residues. Unmatched junction bases numbered 8, after V lost 1 base and J lost 6 bases. This CDR3 is CASSYWGQGFLAGELFF. The DNA for the CDR3 is TGTGCCAGCAGTTACTGGGGACAGGGGTTTCTCGCCGGGGAGCTGTTTTTT.

This clonotype was seen a few times. V and J are TRBV5-1 and TRBJ2-7; 9 bases line up with TRBD2. V lost 4 bases to trimming and J lost 2 bases; unmatched junction nucleotides: 7. This CDR3 region has 15 residues. Per germline, CDR1 SGHRS and CDR2 YFSETQ. CDR3 in DNA: TGCGCCAGCAGCCCGCGACTAGCGGAGCCCTACGAGCAGTACTTC. It encodes CASSPRLAEPYEQYF.

This clonotype was found many times. This chain uses TRBV5-1 with TRBJ2-7; 8 bases align to TRBD2. Germline V lookup: CDR1 SGHRS, CDR2 YFSETQ. V shed 4 bases and J 0 bases; nucleotides not matched to a gene: 9. The CDR3 totals 16 residues. In DNA form, the CDR3 reads TGCGCCAGCAGCGGCTTAGCGGGGCTTAGCTCCTACGAGCAGTACTTC. Translation gives CASSGLAGLSSYEQYF.

This clonotype has a count of ten or more. V and J are TRBV6-5 and TRBJ1-5, with 7 nucleotides matching TRBD1. This CDR3 has 13 amino acids. V lost 5 bases, J lost 4 bases, and 2 bases stayed unmatched. Germline values: CDR1 MNHEY, CDR2 SVGAGI. CDR3 bases: TGTGCCAGCAGTCCACAGGGGAATCAGCCCCAGCATTTT. This codes for CASSPQGNQPQHF.

The CDR3 loop reads CAISGVGVSGNTIYF. CDR3 bases: TGTGCCATCAGTGGTGTAGGAGTCTCTGGAAACACCATATATTTT. The rearrangement links TRBV10-3 to TRBJ1-3; D call uncertain. The germline V gene has CDR1 ENHRY and CDR2 SYGVKD. This CDR3 contains 15 residues. Trimming pared 4 bases from V and 0 bases from J, leaving 10 bases between.

This clonotype was seen a handful of times. The rearrangement links TRBV29-1 to TRBJ1-1; D uncertain. This CDR3 has 12 amino acids. Per germline, CDR1 SQVTM and CDR2 ANQGSEA. Trimming removed 4 bases from V and 2 bases from J, with 8 bases in between. Here the CDR3 reads CSVVKVNTEAFF. DNA for the CDR3: TGCAGCGTTGTCAAAGTTAACACTGAAGCTTTCTTT. The full variable domain, rest sourced from reference TRBV29-1 and TRBJ1-1, is SAVISQKPSRDICQRGTSLTIQCQVDSQVTMMFWYRQQPGQSLTLIATANQGSEATYESGFVIDKFPISRPNLTFSTLTVSNMSPEDSSIYLCSVVKVNTEAFFGQGTRLTVV.

This clonotype has just a few counts. The rearrangement links TRBV5-1 to TRBJ2-7; D unclear. Germline lookup yields CDR1 SGHRS and CDR2 YFSETQ. The CDR3 extends over 13 amino acids. V was shortened by 0 bases and J by 3 bases, with 7 bases between the two germline ends. The CDR3 is CASSLEQVYEQYF. The DNA for the CDR3 is TGCGCCAGCAGCTTGGAGCAGGTCTACGAGCAGTACTTC.

The chain recombines TRBV2 with TRBJ2-7; tentatively, D is TRBD2 (7 bases). The CDR3 covers 15 residues. The V end was cut by 4 bases, the J end by 3 bases, with 16 bases between. Germline V gene lookup returns CDR1 SNHLY and CDR2 FYNNEI. Here the CDR3 DNA reads TGTGCCAGCAGTGTACGGGGGGCGCCCCACTACGAGCAGTACTTC. Its protein is CASSVRGAPHYEQYF.

This clonotype appeared a few times. The chain is built from TRBV7-6 and TRBJ2-3; 8 bases line up with TRBD2. V shed 0 bases and J 5 bases; nucleotides not matched to a gene: 10. This CDR3 contains 17 residues. CDR1 and CDR2 (germline): SGHVS, FNYEAQ. The CDR3 nucleotides are TGTGCCAGCAGCTTAGCTCCCTTGCTAAGCGGGAGAGATACGCAGTATTTT. Encoded protein: CASSLAPLLSGRDTQYF.

This clonotype was counted only a few times. J is TRBJ2-3 and V is TRBV7-2; D is unresolved. Trimming took off 4 bases at V and 4 bases at J, with 18 bases between the two ends. Looked up from germline, CDR1 is SGHTA and CDR2 is FQGNSA. The CDR3 contains 16 residues. CDR3 protein: CASSYRAGASADTQYF. Written as DNA, the CDR3 is TGTGCCAGCAGCTATAGGGCAGGAGCCTCCGCAGATACGCAGTATTTT. Looking up the rest from reference TRBV7-2 and TRBJ2-3 gives the full variable domain: GAGVSQSPSNKVTEKGKDVELRCDPISGHTALYWYRQSLGQGLEFLIYFQGNSAPDKSGLPSDRFSAERTGGSVSTLTIQRTQQEDSAVYLCASSYRAGASADTQYFGPGTRLTVL.

Only a few counts were recorded for this clonotype. The chain has TRBV24-1 and TRBJ2-5; D might be TRBD1 or TRBD2, each matching 5 bases. CDR3 size: 16 residues. Germline assignment: CDR1 KGHDR and CDR2 SFDVKD. Trimming took off 3 bases at V and 1 base at J, with 14 bases between the two ends. In DNA form, the CDR3 reads TGTGCCACCAGTGATCGTTCCCAGGGACCCCAAGAGACCCAGTACTTC. Its translation is CATSDRSQGPQETQYF.

This clonotype was observed a few times. This chain joins TRBV7-9 and TRBJ1-2; 7 nucleotides agree with TRBD1. CDR3 length equals 14 residues. Losses at the gene ends were 4 bases for V and 8 bases for J; bases not matched to a gene: 10. In germline, CDR1 is SEHNR, CDR2 FQNEAQ (reference sequence). The CDR3 protein is CASSYTDRVTGYTF. The DNA of the CDR3 is TGTGCCAGCAGCTACACCGACAGGGTAACGGGCTACACCTTC.

The chain's CDR3 is CASSPSTVAGGYEQYF. DNA of the CDR3: TGCGCCAGCAGTCCTAGCACAGTCGCGGGAGGGTACGAGCAGTACTTC. The chain has TRBV5-1 and TRBJ2-7; 9 positions match TRBD2. J gave up 4 bases and V 5 bases, and 13 bases lay outside the gene matches. The V gene's germline CDR1 is SGHRS and CDR2 YFSETQ. The CDR3 has 16 amino acids.

This clonotype was seen a few times. This chain connects TRBV4-1 to TRBJ2-3, with TRBD2 matching 9 bases. V dropped 4 bases and J dropped 4; count of bases not matched to a gene: 6. Germline values: CDR1 MGHRA, CDR2 YSYEKL. The CDR3 has 15 amino acids. The CDR3 DNA reads TGCGCCAGCAGCCCTAGCGGGGTAAGACCAGATACGCAGTATTTT. It specifies CASSPSGVRPDTQYF.

V and J are TRBV5-1 and TRBJ2-7; 7 bases are shared with TRBD2. CDR3 length: 15 amino acids. The ends lost 0 bases at V and 2 bases at J; junction bases unmatched: 5. Germline V lookup: CDR1 SGHRS, CDR2 YFSETQ. As DNA, the CDR3 is TGCGCCAGCAGCTTGGTTCCAGGGACTACCTACGAGCAGTACTTC. It specifies CASSLVPGTTYEQYF.

The chain employs TRBV6-2 or TRBV6-3 and TRBJ2-7, with TRBD2 identical over 11 bases. This CDR3 comprises 16 residues. Trimming removed 5 bases from V and 4 bases from J; junction bases left unmatched: 10. The germline V gene has CDR1 MNHEY and CDR2 SVGEGT. The DNA for the CDR3 is TGTGCCAGCAGTAACCCTTCAGGGACTAGCGGTTACGAGCAGTACTTC. Amino acids: CASSNPSGTSGYEQYF.